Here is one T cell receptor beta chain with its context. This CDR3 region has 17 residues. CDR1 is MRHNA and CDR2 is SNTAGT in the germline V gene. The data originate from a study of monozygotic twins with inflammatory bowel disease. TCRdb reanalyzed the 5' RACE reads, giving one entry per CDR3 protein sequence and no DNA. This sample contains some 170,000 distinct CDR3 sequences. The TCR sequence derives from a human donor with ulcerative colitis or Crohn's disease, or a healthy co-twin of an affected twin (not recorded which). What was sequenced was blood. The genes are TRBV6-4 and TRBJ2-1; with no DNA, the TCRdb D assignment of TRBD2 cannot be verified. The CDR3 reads CASRRYCGVHSYNEQFF.